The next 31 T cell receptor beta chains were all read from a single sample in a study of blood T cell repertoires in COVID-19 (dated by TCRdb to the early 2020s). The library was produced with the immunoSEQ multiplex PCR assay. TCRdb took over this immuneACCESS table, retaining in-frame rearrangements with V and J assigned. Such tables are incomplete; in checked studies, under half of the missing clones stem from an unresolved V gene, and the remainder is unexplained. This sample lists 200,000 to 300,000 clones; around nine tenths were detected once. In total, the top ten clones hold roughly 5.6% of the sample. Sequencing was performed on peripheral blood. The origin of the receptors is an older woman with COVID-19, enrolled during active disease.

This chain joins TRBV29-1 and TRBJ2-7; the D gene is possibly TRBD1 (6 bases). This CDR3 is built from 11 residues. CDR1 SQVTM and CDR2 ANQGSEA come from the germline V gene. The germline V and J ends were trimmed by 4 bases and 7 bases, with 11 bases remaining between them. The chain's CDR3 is CSVATGLEQYF. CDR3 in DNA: TGCAGCGTTGCGACAGGTTTGGAGCAGTACTTC.

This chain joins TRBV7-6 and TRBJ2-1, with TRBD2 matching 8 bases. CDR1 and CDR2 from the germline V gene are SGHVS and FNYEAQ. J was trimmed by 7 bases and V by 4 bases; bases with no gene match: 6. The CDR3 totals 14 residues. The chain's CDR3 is CASSSVGGRNEQFF. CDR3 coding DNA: TGTGCCAGCAGCTCGGTGGGCGGGAGGAATGAGCAGTTCTTC.

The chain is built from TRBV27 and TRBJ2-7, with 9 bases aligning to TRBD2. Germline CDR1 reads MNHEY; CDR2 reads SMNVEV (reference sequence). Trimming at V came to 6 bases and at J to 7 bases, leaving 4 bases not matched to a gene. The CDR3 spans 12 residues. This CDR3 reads CASSRSGSEQYF. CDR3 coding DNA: TGTGCCAGCAGCCGTAGCGGGAGTGAGCAGTACTTC.

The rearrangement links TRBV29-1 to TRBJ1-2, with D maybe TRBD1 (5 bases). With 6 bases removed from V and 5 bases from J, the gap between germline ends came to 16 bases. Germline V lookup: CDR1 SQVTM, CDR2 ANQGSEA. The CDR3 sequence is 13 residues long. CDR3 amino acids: CSVLDIMPYGYTF. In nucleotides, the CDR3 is TGCAGCGTCCTGGACATTATGCCTTATGGCTACACCTTC.

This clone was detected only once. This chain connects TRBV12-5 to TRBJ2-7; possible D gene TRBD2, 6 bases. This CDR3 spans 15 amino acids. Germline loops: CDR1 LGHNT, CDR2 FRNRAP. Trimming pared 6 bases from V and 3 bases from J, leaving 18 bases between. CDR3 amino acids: CASGPVRRESYEQYF. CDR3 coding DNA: TGTGCTAGTGGCCCCGTGCGGCGGGAAAGCTACGAGCAGTACTTC.

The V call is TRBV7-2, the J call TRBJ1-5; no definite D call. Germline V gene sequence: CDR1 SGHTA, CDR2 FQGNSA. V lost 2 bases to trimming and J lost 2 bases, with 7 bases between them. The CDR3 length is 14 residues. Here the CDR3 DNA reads TGTGCCAGCAGCTTACCCGGGGGCAATCAGCCCCAGCATTTT. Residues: CASSLPGGNQPQHF.

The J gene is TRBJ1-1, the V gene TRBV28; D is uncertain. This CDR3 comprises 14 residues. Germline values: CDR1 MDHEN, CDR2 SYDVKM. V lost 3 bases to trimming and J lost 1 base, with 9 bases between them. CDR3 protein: CASSFRLTNTEAFF. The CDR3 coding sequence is TGTGCCAGCAGTTTTAGACTTACGAACACTGAAGCTTTCTTT.

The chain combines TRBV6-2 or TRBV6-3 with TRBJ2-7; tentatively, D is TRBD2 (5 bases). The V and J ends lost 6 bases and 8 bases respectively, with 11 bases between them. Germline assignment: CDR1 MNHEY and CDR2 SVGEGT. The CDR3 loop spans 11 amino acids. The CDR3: CASSPPGKQYF. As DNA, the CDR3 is TGTGCCAGCAGCCCTCCGGGGAAGCAGTACTTC.

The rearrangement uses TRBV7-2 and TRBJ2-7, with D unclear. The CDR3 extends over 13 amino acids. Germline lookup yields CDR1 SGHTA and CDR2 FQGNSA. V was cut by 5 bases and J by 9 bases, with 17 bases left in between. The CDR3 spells CASSPQADLGQYF. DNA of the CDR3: TGTGCCAGCAGCCCGCAGGCAGACCTTGGGCAGTACTTC. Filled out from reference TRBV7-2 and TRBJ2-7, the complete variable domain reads GAGVSQSPSNKVTEKGKDVELRCDPISGHTALYWYRQSLGQGLEFLIYFQGNSAPDKSGLPSDRFSAERTGGSVSTLTIQRTQQEDSAVYLCASSPQADLGQYFGPGTRLTVT.

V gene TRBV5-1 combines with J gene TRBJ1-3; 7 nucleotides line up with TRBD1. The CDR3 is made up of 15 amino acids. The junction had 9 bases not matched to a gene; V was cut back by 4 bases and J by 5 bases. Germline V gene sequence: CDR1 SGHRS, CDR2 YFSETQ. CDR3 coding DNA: TGCGCCAGCAGCCCTGACAGGGTAGGAAGAAACACCATATATTTT. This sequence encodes CASSPDRVGRNTIYF. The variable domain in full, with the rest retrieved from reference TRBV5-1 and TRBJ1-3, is KAGVTQTPRYLIKTRGQQVTLSCSPISGHRSVSWYQQTPGQGLQFLFEYFSETQRNKGNFPGRFSGRQFSNSRSEMNVSTLELGDSALYLCASSPDRVGRNTIYFGEGSWLTVV.

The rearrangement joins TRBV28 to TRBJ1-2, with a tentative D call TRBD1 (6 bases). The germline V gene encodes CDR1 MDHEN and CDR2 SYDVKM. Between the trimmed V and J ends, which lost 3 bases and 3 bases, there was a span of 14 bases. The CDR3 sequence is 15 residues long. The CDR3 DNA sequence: TGTGCCAGCAGTTTCGCGGGGGCGAGTTACTATGGCTACACCTTC. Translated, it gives CASSFAGASYYGYTF.

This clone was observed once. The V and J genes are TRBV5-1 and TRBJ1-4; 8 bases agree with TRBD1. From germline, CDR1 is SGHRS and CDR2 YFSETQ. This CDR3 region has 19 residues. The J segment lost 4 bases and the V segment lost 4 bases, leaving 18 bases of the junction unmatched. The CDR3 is CASSPLGVHRQGFNEKLFF. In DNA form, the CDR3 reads TGCGCCAGCAGCCCCCTCGGGGTACATCGACAGGGGTTTAATGAAAAACTGTTTTTT.

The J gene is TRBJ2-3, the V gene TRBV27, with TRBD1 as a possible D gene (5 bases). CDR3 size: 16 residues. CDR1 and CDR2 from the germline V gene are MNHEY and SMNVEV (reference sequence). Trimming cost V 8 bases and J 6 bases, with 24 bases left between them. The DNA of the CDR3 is TGTGCCAGCTCCTTCAAGGGGCCCCCCCCTTGGGATACGCAGTATTTT. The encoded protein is CASSFKGPPPWDTQYF.

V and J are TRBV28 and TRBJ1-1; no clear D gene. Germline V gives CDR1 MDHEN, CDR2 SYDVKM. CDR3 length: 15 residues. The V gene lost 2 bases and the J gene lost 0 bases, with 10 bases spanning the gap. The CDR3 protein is CASSLQRPLNTEAFF. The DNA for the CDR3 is TGTGCCAGCAGTTTACAGCGGCCTTTGAACACTGAAGCTTTCTTT.

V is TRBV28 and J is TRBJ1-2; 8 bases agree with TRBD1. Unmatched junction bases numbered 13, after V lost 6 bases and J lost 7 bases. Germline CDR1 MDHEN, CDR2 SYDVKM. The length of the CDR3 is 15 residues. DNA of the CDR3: TGTGCCAGCAGGCTAGGACAGGGCAATTTACGTGGCTACACCTTC. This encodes CASRLGQGNLRGYTF.

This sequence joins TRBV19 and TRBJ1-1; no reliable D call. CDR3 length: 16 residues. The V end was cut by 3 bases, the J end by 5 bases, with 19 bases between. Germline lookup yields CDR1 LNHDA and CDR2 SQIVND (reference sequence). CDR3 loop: CASSISWRSRLTEAFF. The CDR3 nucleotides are TGTGCCAGTAGTATTTCCTGGAGGTCCCGGCTTACTGAAGCTTTCTTT.

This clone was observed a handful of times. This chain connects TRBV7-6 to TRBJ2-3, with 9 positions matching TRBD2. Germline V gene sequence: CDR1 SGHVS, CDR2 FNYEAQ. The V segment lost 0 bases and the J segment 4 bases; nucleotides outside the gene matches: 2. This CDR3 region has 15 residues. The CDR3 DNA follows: TGTGCCAGCAGCTTAGCGGCGGGAGGGCCAGATACGCAGTATTTT. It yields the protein CASSLAAGGPDTQYF.

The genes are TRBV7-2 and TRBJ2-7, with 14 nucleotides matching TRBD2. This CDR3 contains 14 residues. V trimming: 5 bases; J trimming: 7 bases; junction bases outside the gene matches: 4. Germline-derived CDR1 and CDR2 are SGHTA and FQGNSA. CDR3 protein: CASSAGLAGVEQYF. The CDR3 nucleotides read TGTGCCAGCAGCGCGGGACTAGCGGGAGTTGAGCAGTACTTC.

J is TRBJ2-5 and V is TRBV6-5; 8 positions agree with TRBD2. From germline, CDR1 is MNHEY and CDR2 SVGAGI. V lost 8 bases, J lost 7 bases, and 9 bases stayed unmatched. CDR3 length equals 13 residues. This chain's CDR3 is CASDGRAEGTQYF. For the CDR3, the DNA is TGTGCCAGCGACGGGAGGGCCGAGGGGACCCAGTACTTC.

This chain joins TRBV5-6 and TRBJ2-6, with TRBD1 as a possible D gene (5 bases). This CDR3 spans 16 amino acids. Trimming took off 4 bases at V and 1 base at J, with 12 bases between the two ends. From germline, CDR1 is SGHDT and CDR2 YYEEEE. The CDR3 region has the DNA TGTGCCAGCAGCCAGGGCCGCCGGTCTGGGGCCAACGTCCTGACTTTC. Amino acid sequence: CASSQGRRSGANVLTF.

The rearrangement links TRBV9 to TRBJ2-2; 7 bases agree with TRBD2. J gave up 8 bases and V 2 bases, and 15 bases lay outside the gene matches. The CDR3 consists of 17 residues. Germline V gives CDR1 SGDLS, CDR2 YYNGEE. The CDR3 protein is CASSVHGREKGRGELFF. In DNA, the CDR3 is TGTGCCAGCAGCGTTCATGGGCGGGAGAAAGGCAGAGGGGAGCTGTTTTTT.

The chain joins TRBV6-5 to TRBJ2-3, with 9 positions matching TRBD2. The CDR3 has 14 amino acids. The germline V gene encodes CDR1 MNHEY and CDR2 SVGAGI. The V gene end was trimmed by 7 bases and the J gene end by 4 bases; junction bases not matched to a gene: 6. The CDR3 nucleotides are TGTGCCAGCACTTTAGCGGGAGCCCCAGATACGCAGTATTTT. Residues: CASTLAGAPDTQYF.

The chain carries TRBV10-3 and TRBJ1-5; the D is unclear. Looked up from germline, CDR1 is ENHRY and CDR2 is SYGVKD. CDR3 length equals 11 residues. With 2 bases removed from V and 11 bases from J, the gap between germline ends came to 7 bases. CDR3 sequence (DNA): TGTGCCATCAGTGAGGGAGGGTCCCAGCATTTT. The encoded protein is CAISEGGSQHF.

In DNA form, the CDR3 reads TGTGCCAGCAGTGAAAAGTGGTCCGGGATGCAAGCGTTCTCACCCCTCCACTTT. Amino acids: CASSEKWSGMQAFSPLHF. This rearrangement joins TRBV6-1 to TRBJ1-6; D call uncertain. Germline V gene lookup returns CDR1 MNHNS and CDR2 SASEGT. Trimming shortened V by 2 bases and J by 10 bases, and 24 bases separated the two germline ends. This CDR3 is 18 amino acids long.

CDR3 in DNA: TGTGCCAGCAGTCCAAGTACGGGACTAGCGGGAATCAGGGAGACCCAGTACTTC. This sequence encodes CASSPSTGLAGIRETQYF. V usage is TRBV6-6 and J usage is TRBJ2-5, with 13 positions matching TRBD2. The CDR3 consists of 18 residues. Per germline, CDR1 MNHNY and CDR2 SVGAGI (reference sequence). The ends lost 5 bases at V and 5 bases at J; junction bases unmatched: 14.

In DNA, the CDR3 is TGTGCCAGCAGTTTTCGGTCCATCGGTGAAGCTTTCTTT. Translation gives CASSFRSIGEAFF. The rearrangement joins TRBV28 to TRBJ1-1; D call uncertain. V was cut by 3 bases and J by 7 bases, with 12 bases left in between. This CDR3 spans 13 amino acids. The germline CDR1 and CDR2 sequences are MDHEN and SYDVKM.

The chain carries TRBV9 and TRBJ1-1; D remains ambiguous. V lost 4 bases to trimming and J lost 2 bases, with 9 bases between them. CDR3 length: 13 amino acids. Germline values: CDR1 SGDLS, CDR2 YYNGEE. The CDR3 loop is CASSWRQNTEAFF. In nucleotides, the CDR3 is TGTGCCAGCAGCTGGCGGCAAAACACTGAAGCTTTCTTT.

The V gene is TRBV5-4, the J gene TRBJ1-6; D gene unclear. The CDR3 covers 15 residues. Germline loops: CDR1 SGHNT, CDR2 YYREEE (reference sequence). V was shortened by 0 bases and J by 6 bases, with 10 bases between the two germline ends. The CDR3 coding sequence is TGTGCCAGCAGCTTGGAGGGAGTGGGTAATTCACCCCTCCACTTT. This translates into CASSLEGVGNSPLHF.

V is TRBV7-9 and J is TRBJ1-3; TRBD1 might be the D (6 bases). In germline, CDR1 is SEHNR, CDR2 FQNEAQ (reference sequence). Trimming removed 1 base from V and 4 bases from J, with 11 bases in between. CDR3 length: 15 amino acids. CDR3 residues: CASSLVNRDGNTIYF. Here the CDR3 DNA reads TGTGCCAGCAGCTTAGTGAACAGGGACGGAAACACCATATATTTT.

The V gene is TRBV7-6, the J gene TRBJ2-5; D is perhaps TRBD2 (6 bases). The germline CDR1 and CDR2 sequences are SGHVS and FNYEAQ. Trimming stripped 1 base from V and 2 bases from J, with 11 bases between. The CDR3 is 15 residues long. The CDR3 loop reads CASSLVRSGQETQYF. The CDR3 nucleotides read TGTGCCAGCAGCTTAGTGCGTAGCGGACAAGAGACCCAGTACTTC.

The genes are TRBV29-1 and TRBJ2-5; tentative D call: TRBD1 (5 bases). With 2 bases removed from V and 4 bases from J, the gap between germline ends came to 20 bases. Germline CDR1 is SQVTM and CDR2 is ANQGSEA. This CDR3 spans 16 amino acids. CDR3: CSVEQGAGVTGETQYF. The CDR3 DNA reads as TGCAGCGTTGAACAGGGTGCAGGAGTTACAGGAGAGACCCAGTACTTC.